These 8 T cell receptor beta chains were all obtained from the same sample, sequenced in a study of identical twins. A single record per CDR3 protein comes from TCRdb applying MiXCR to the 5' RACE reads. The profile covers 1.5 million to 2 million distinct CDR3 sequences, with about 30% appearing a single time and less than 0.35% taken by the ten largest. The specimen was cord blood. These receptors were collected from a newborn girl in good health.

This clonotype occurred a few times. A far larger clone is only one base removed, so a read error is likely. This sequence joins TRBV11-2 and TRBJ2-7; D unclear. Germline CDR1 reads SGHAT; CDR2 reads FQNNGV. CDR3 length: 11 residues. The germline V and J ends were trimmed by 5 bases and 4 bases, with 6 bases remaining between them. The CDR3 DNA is TGTGCCAGCAGCCGAAAATACGAGCAGTACTTC. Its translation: CASSRKYEQYF.

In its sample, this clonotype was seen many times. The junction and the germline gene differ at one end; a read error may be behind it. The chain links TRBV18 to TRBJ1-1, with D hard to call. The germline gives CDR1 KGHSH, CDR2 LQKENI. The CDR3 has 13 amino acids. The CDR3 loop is CASSPDLNTEAFF. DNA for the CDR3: TGCGCCAGCAGCCCAGATTTGAACACTGAAGCTTTCTTT.

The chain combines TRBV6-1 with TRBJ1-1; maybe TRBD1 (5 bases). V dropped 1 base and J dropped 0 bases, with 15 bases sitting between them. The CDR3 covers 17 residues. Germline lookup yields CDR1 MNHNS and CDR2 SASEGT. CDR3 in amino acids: CASSEVWGNFMNTEAFF. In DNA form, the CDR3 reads TGTGCCAGCAGTGAAGTTTGGGGGAACTTCATGAACACTGAAGCTTTCTTT.

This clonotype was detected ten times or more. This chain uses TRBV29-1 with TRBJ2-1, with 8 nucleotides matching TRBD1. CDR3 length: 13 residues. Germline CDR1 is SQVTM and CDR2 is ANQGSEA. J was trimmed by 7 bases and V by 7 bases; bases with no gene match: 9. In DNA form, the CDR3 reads TGCAGCGGTGGGTCAGGGGGCGTAAATGAGCAGTTCTTC. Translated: CSGGSGGVNEQFF.

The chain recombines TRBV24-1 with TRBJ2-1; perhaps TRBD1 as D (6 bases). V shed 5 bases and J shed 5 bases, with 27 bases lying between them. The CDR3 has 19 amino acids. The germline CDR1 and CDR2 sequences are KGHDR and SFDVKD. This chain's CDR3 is CATSGRQVPSEVGNNEQFF. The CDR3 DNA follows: TGTGCCACCAGTGGCAGACAGGTCCCGAGTGAAGTAGGGAACAATGAGCAGTTCTTC.

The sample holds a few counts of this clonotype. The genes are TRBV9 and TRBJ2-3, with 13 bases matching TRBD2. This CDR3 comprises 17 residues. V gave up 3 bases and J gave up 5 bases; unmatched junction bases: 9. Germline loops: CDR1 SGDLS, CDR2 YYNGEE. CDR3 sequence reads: CASSAHTSGRAEDTQYF. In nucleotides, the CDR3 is TGTGCCAGCAGCGCCCATACTAGCGGGAGGGCCGAAGATACGCAGTATTTT.

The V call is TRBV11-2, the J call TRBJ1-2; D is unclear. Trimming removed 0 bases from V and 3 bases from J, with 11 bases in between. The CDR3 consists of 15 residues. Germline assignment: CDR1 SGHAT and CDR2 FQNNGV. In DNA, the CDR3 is TGTGCCAGCAGCTTAGATCTGGCCAGACACTATGGCTACACCTTC. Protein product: CASSLDLARHYGYTF.

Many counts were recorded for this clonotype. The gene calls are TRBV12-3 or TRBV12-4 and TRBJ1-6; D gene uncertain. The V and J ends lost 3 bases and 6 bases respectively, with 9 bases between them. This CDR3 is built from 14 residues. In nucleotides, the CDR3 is TGTGCCAGCAGTTTTATAAGGGTTAATTCACCCCTCCACTTT. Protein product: CASSFIRVNSPLHF.